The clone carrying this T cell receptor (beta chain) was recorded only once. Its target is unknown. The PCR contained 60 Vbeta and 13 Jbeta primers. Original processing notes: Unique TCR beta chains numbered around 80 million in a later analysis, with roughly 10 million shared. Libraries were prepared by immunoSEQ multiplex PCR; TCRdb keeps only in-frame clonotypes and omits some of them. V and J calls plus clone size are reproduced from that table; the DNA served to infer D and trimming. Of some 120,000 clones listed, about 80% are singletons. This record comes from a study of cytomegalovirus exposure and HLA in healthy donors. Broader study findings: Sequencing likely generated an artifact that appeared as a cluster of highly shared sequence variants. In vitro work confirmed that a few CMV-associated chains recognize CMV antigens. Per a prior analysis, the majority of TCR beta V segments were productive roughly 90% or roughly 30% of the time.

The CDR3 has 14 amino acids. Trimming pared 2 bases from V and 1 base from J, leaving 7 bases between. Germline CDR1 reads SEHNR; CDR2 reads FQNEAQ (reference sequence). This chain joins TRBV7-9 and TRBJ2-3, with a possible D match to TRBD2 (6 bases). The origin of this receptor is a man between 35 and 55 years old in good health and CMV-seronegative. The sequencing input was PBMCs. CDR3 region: CASSLTGGTDTQYF. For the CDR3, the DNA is TGTGCCAGCAGCTTAACGGGGGGCACAGATACGCAGTATTTT.